The entry that follows covers one T cell receptor beta chain sequence. Its matching antigen is unknown. CDR3 length equals 12 residues. The V gene's germline CDR1 is LNHDA and CDR2 SQIVND (reference sequence). V was clipped by 6 bases and J by 10 bases, with 16 bases between them. TRB rearrangements were amplified by multiplex PCR with BIOMED2 TRB-A/B primers. TCRdb used MiXCR to reprocess the multiplex PCR reads, holding one entry per CDR3 protein. This table holds tens of thousands of distinct CDR3 sequences, more than 30% found once. From blood, roughly 220-550 ng of genomic DNA served as TRB template. This record belongs to a study of T and B cells in COVID-19 patients. Study-wide context: Blood was sampled from COVID-19 patients who were either actively infected or recovered. Active-infection patients were older, median roughly 65 years, than recovered patients, median around 35 years. Comorbidities linked to unfavorable COVID-19 outcome were present in about 90% of the 20 active-infection patients.

Study outcomes and limitations: Patients with COVID-19 reportedly showed strongly skewed T cell receptor beta variable and joining gene usage.

The sequenced sample consisted of blood. This receptor was identified in a human donor who had recovered from COVID-19. V usage is TRBV19 and J usage is TRBJ2-7; D assignment may be TRBD1 or TRBD2 (5 bases each). The CDR3 protein is CASRGPSRGQYF. CDR3 nucleotide sequence: TGTGCCAGTAGAGGACCGTCGAGGGGACAGTACTTC. Full variable domain (missing parts from reference TRBV19 and TRBJ2-7): DGGITQSPKYLFRKEGQNVTLSCEQNLNHDAMYWYRQDPGQGLRLIYYSQIVNDFQKGDIAEGYSVSREKKESFPLTVTSAQKNPTAFYLCASRGPSRGQYFGPGTRLTVT.